Given below is one TCR beta chain in context. The source of the sample is a study of blood T cell repertoires in COVID-19. About the study: The United States, Italy and Spain were the sources of the acute and convalescent COVID-19 samples. Sample material is recorded as cDNA or gDNA derived from T cells, B-cell-depleted T cells, or PBMCs.

The authors' processing: Amplified reference gene primers provided the basis for estimating nucleated cell counts. Profiled with immunoSEQ multiplex PCR; TCRdb holds only in-frame clones, not every one. For V, J and clone size, that table is used; D and trimming come from the DNA. Of approximately 290,000 clones detected, around 90% appear once; the ten largest clones hold about 2%. This TCR was recovered from a young man with active or convalescent COVID-19. The specimen was peripheral blood.

Here the CDR3 reads CASSQDRGPSQPQHF. Written as DNA, the CDR3 is TGTGCCAGCAGCCAGGACAGGGGGCCGTCTCAGCCCCAGCATTTT. The gene calls are TRBV7-8 and TRBJ1-5; 11 positions match TRBD1. Germline CDR1 and CDR2: SGHVS and FQNEAQ. With V trimmed by 5 bases and J by 6 bases, 6 bases remained unmatched. CDR3 length: 15 amino acids.